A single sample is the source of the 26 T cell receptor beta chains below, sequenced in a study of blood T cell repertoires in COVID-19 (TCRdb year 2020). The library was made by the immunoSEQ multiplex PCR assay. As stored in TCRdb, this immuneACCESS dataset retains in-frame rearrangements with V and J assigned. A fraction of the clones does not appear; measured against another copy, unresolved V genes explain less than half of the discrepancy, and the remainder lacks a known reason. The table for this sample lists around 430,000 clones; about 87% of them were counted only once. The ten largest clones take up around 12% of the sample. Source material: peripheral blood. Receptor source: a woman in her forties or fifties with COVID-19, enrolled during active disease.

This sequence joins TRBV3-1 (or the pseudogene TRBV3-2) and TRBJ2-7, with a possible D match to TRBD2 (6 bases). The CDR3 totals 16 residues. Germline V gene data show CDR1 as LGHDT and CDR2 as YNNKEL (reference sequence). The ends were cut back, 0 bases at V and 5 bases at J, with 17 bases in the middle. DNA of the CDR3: TGTGCCAGCAGCCAAGACGCTAGCCCCGGGAGCAACGAGCAGTACTTC. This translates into CASSQDASPGSNEQYF.

The CDR3 here is CASSLLFETRTYNEQFF. The CDR3 region has the DNA TGTGCCAGCAGTTTACTTTTTGAGACTAGGACCTACAATGAGCAGTTCTTC. This chain links TRBV27 with TRBJ2-1, with D possibly matching TRBD2 (6 bases). The V gene lost 2 bases and the J gene lost 2 bases, with 16 bases spanning the gap. Germline CDR1 MNHEY, CDR2 SMNVEV (reference sequence). The CDR3 extends over 17 amino acids.

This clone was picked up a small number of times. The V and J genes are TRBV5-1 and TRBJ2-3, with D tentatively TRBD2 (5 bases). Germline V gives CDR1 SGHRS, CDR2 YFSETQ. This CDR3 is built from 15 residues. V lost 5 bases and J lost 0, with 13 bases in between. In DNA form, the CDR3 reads TGCGCCAGCAGAACCTTGGGCGGGAGCACAGATACGCAGTATTTT. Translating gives CASRTLGGSTDTQYF.

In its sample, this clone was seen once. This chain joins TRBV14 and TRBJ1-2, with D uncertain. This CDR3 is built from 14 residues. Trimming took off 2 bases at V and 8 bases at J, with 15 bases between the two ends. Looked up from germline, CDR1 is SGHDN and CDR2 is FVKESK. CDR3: CASSQPRGIGGYTF. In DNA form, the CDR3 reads TGTGCCAGCAGCCAACCCCGGGGAATTGGGGGCTACACCTTC.

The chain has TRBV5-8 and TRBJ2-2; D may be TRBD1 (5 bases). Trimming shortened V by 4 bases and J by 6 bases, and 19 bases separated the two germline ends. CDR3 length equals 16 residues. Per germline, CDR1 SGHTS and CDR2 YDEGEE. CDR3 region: CASSPQGLEFAGELFF. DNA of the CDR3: TGTGCCAGCAGCCCTCAGGGCCTAGAATTCGCCGGGGAGCTGTTTTTT.

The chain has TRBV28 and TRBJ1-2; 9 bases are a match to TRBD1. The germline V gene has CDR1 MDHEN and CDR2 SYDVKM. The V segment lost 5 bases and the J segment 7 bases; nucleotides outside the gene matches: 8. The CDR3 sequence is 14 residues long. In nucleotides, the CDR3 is TGTGCCAGCAGTCTTACAGGGGGCGTAAGTGGCTACACCTTC. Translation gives CASSLTGGVSGYTF.

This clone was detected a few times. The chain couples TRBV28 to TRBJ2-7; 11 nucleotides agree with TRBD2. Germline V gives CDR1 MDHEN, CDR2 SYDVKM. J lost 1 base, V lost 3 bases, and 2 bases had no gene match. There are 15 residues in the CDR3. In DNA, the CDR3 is TGTGCCAGCAGTTTTACTAGCGGGGGATCCTACGAGCAGTACTTC. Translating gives CASSFTSGGSYEQYF.

In DNA, the CDR3 is TGTGCCAGCAGTTCGCGGGGGGGCCACACAGATACGCAGTATTTT. Its protein is CASSSRGGHTDTQYF. The chain uses TRBV13 and TRBJ2-3, with 9 bases matching TRBD2. Per the germline V gene, CDR1 is PRHDT and CDR2 is FYEKMQ (reference sequence). J gave up 2 bases and V 6 bases, and 6 bases lay outside the gene matches. The CDR3 consists of 15 residues.

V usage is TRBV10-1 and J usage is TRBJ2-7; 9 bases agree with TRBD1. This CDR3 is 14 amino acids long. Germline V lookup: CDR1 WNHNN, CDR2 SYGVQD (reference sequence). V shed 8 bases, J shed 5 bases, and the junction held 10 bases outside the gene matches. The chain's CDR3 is CASGTGTGSNEQYF. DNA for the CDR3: TGCGCCAGCGGTACCGGGACAGGGTCCAACGAGCAGTACTTC.

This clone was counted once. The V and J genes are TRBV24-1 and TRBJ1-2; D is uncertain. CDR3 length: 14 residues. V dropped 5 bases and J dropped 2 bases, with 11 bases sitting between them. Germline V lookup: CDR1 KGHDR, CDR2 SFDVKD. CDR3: CATSGRGKNYGYTF. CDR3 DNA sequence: TGTGCCACCAGTGGCCGAGGGAAGAACTATGGCTACACCTTC.

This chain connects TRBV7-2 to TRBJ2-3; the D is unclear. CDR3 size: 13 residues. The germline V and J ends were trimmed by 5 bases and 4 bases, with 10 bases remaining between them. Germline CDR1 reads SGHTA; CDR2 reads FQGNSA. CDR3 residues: CASSDSFADTQYF. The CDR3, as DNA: TGTGCCAGCAGCGATAGCTTCGCAGATACGCAGTATTTT.

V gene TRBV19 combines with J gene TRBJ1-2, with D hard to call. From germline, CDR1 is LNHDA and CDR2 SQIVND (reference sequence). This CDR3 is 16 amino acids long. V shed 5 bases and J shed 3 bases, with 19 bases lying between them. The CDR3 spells CASSPPRGGPYYGYTF. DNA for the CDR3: TGTGCCAGTAGTCCTCCCCGCGGAGGCCCCTACTATGGCTACACCTTC.

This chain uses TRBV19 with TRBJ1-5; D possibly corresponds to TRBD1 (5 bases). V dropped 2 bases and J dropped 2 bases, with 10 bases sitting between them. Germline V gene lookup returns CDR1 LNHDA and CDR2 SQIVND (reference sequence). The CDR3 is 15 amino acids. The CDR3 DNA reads TGTGCCAGTAGTATAACCAGGGCGGGCAATCAGCCCCAGCATTTT. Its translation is CASSITRAGNQPQHF.

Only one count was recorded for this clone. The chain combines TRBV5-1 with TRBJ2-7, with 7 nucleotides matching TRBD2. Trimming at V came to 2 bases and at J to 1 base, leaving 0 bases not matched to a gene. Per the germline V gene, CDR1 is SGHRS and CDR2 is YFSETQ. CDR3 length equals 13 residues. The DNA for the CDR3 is TGCGCCAGCAGCTTTAGCGGGTCCTACGAGCAGTACTTC. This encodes CASSFSGSYEQYF.

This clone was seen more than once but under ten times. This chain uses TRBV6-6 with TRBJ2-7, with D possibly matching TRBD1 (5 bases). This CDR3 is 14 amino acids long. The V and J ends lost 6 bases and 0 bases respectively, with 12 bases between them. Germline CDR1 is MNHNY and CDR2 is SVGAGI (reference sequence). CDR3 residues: CASSLTESSYEQYF. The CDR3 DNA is TGTGCCAGCAGCCTGACAGAGAGCTCCTACGAGCAGTACTTC.

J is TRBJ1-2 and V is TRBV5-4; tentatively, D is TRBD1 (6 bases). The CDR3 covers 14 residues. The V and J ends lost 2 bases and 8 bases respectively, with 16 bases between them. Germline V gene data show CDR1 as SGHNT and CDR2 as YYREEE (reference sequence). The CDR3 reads CASSFSGVKGGYTF. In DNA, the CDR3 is TGTGCCAGCAGCTTTTCAGGGGTAAAAGGGGGCTACACCTTC.

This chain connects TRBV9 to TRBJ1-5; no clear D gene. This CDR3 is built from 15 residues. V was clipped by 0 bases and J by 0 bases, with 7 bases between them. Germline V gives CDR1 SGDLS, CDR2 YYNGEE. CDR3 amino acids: CASSVARYSNQPQHF. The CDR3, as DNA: TGTGCCAGCAGCGTAGCGCGGTATAGCAATCAGCCCCAGCATTTT. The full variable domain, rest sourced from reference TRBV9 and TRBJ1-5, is DSGVTQTPKHLITATGQRVTLRCSPRSGDLSVYWYQQSLDQGLQFLIQYYNGEERAKGNILERFSAQQFPDLHSELNLSSLELGDSALYFCASSVARYSNQPQHFGDGTRLSIL.

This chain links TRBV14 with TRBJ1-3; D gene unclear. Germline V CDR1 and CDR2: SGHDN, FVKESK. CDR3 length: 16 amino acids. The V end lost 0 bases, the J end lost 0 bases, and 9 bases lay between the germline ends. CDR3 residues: CASSQDPPLSGNTIYF. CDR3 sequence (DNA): TGTGCCAGCAGCCAAGATCCTCCCCTCTCTGGAAACACCATATATTTT.

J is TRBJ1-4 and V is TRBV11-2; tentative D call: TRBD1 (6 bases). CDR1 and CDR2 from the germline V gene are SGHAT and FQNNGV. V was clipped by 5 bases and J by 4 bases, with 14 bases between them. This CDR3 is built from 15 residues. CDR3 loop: CASSLRGSDNEKLFF. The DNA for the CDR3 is TGTGCCAGCAGCCTTAGGGGGTCAGATAATGAAAAACTGTTTTTT.

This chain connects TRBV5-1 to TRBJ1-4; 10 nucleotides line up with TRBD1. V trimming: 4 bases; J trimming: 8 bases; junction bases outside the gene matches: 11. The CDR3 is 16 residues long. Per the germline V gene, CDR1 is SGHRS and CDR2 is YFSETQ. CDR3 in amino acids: CASSPTYGQGEEKLFF. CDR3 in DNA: TGCGCCAGCAGCCCTACATACGGACAGGGGGAGGAAAAACTGTTTTTT.

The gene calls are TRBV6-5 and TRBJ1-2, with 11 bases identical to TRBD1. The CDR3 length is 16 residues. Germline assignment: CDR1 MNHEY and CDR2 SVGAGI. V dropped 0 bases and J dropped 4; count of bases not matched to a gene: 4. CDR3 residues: CASSYSRTGGGYGYTF. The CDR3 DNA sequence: TGTGCCAGCAGTTACTCGAGGACAGGGGGCGGCTATGGCTACACCTTC.

The CDR3 DNA sequence: TGCAGTGCTAGTCTCGAGGGACTAGGGACACCGGAAAAACTGTTTTTT. This sequence encodes CSASLEGLGTPEKLFF. This chain uses TRBV20-1 with TRBJ1-4, with D possibly matching TRBD1 (6 bases). Germline V gene lookup returns CDR1 DFQATT and CDR2 SNEGSKA (reference sequence). V was clipped by 3 bases and J by 8 bases, with 22 bases between them. The CDR3 loop spans 16 amino acids.

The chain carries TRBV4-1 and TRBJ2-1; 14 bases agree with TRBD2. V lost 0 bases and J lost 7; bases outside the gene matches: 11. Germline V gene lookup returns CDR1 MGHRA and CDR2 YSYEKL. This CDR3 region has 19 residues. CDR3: CASSQDLRLAGGPGNEQFF. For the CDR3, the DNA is TGCGCCAGCAGCCAAGACTTGCGACTAGCGGGGGGGCCGGGTAATGAGCAGTTCTTC.

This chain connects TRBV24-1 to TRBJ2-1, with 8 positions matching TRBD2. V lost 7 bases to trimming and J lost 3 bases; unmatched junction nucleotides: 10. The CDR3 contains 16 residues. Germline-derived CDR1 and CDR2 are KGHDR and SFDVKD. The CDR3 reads CATSESGGVFYNEQFF. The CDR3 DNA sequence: TGTGCCACCAGCGAGAGCGGGGGCGTTTTCTACAATGAGCAGTTCTTC.

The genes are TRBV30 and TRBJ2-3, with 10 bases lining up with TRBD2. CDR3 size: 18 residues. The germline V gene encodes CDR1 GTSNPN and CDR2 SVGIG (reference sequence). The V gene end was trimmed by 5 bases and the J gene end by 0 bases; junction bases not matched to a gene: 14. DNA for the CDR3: TGTGCCTGGGACCTCGGGGCAGCGGGGGGGCATAGCACAGATACGCAGTATTTT. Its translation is CAWDLGAAGGHSTDTQYF.

The CDR3 reads CASSRTGVDTEAFF. The CDR3 DNA reads as TGTGCCAGCTCGCGGACAGGGGTAGACACTGAAGCTTTCTTT. The chain has TRBV18 and TRBJ1-1, with TRBD1 identical over 9 bases. Germline values: CDR1 KGHSH, CDR2 LQKENI. The CDR3 covers 14 residues. V gave up 6 bases and J gave up 3 bases; unmatched junction bases: 5. Combining the CDR3 with reference TRBV18 and TRBJ1-1 gives the whole variable domain NAGVMQNPRHLVRRRGQEARLRCSPMKGHSHVYWYRQLPEEGLKFMVYLQKENIIDESGMPKERFSAEFPKEGPSILRIQQVVRGDSAAYFCASSRTGVDTEAFFGQGTRLTVV.